The 30 T cell receptor beta chains in this list originate from one sample, sequenced in a study of blood T cell repertoires in COVID-19. Profiling relied on immunoSEQ multiplex PCR, and the TCRdb table lists in-frame clones only, not all of them. The sample carries roughly 250,000 clones, around nine tenths recorded once. Sequencing was carried out using peripheral blood. The receptors stem from a man aged 30-40 years with acute or convalescent COVID-19.

There are a few counts of this clone. The V call is TRBV19, the J call TRBJ1-2; 12 bases align to TRBD1. V shed 5 bases, J shed 3 bases, and the junction held 7 bases outside the gene matches. This CDR3 spans 16 amino acids. CDR1 is LNHDA, CDR2 SQIVND, per germline (reference sequence). CDR3 coding DNA: TGTGCCAGTAGTGGAACCGGGACAGGGGGCTACTATGGCTACACCTTC. Translated, it gives CASSGTGTGGYYGYTF.

This clone was recorded once. The genes are TRBV5-1 and TRBJ1-2, with D perhaps TRBD1 (5 bases). Germline CDR1 is SGHRS and CDR2 is YFSETQ. This CDR3 contains 16 residues. Trimming shortened V by 3 bases and J by 3 bases, and 18 bases separated the two germline ends. This CDR3 reads CASSWDGGRRDYGYTF. Here the CDR3 DNA reads TGCGCCAGCAGCTGGGACGGGGGAAGACGGGACTATGGCTACACCTTC.

The V gene is TRBV19, the J gene TRBJ2-7, with 10 nucleotides matching TRBD2. The CDR3 sequence is 18 residues long. Germline CDR1 and CDR2: LNHDA and SQIVND (reference sequence). The trim removed 4 bases at V and 0 bases at J, leaving 12 bases unmatched. DNA for the CDR3: TGTGCCAGTAGTAACAGGAGGACTAGCGGTGGAGTCTCCTACGAGCAGTACTTC. The encoded protein is CASSNRRTSGGVSYEQYF.

V usage is TRBV28 and J usage is TRBJ2-1; D is perhaps TRBD2 (5 bases). V shed 3 bases and J shed 0 bases, with 15 bases lying between them. Looked up from germline, CDR1 is MDHEN and CDR2 is SYDVKM. The CDR3 is made up of 17 amino acids. CDR3 sequence (DNA): TGTGCCAGCAGTTTGAGAGGGATAAAAAGCTCCTACAATGAGCAGTTCTTC. Its protein is CASSLRGIKSSYNEQFF.

This chain joins TRBV4-1 and TRBJ2-7, with a weak D call TRBD2 (6 bases). Germline values: CDR1 MGHRA, CDR2 YSYEKL. The V gene lost 6 bases and the J gene lost 1 base, with 10 bases spanning the gap. This CDR3 has 13 amino acids. The CDR3 DNA is TGCGCCAGCAGGGGCGGGGTTTCCTACGAGCAGTACTTC. It yields the protein CASRGGVSYEQYF.

The V and J genes are TRBV5-1 and TRBJ2-1; possible D gene TRBD1, 6 bases. The CDR3 is 13 residues long. Germline CDR1 and CDR2: SGHRS and YFSETQ. With 0 bases removed from V and 6 bases from J, the gap between germline ends came to 7 bases. This CDR3 reads CASSLGTVNEQFF. The CDR3 region has the DNA TGCGCCAGCAGCTTGGGGACAGTCAATGAGCAGTTCTTC.

The CDR3 is CASSLGRQWPNEQFF. The CDR3 DNA follows: TGTGCCAGCAGCTTAGGTCGACAGTGGCCTAATGAGCAGTTCTTC. The chain links TRBV11-2 to TRBJ2-1; tentative D call: TRBD1 (5 bases). The length of the CDR3 is 15 residues. V was clipped by 1 base and J by 7 bases, with 14 bases between them. In germline, CDR1 is SGHAT, CDR2 FQNNGV.

This chain uses TRBV20-1 with TRBJ2-3; 14 bases fit TRBD2. V lost 3 bases and J lost 10; bases outside the gene matches: 6. The CDR3 consists of 14 residues. Germline lookup yields CDR1 DFQATT and CDR2 SNEGSKA (reference sequence). In DNA form, the CDR3 reads TGCAGTGCTAGTAGACTAGCGGGAGGGGGCCCGCAGTATTTT. Translated: CSASRLAGGGPQYF.

The chain employs TRBV7-2 and TRBJ2-1, with a tentative D call TRBD2 (5 bases). CDR3 length: 13 residues. Trimming removed 1 base at V and 8 bases at J, with 9 bases between. CDR1 and CDR2 from the germline V gene are SGHTA and FQGNSA. CDR3 DNA sequence: TGTGCCAGCAGCTTAGAACTAGTCTATGAGCAGTTCTTC. Translation: CASSLELVYEQFF.

With respect to this clone: The junction differs from germline at one of its ends, possibly a read error. This chain uses TRBV7-7 with TRBJ2-1; 10 positions agree with TRBD1. CDR3 length: 15 amino acids. The germline CDR1 and CDR2 sequences are SSHAT and FNYEAQ (reference sequence). The CDR3, as DNA: TGTGCTAGCAGCTGGGGACAGGGGTATGGAGGTGAGCAGTTCTTC. Translation: CASSWGQGYGGEQFF. The full variable domain, with the rest looked up from reference TRBV7-7 and TRBJ2-1, is GAGVSQSPRYKVTKRGQDVTLRCDPISSHATLYWYQQALGQGPEFLTYFNYEAQPDKSGLPSDRFSAERPEGSISTLTIQRTEQRDSAMYRCASSWGQGYGGEQFFGPGTRLTVL.

J is TRBJ2-7 and V is TRBV28; no clear D. This CDR3 comprises 13 residues. The V end lost 8 bases, the J end lost 2 bases, and 13 bases lay between the germline ends. Germline V gene sequence: CDR1 MDHEN, CDR2 SYDVKM. The CDR3 bases are TGTGCCAGCGTAAGACTGGTTCCCTACGAGCAGTACTTC. This translates into CASVRLVPYEQYF.

The chain couples TRBV2 to TRBJ1-1, with D maybe TRBD1 (5 bases). This CDR3 contains 13 residues. The V gene's germline CDR1 is SNHLY and CDR2 FYNNEI. V was clipped by 7 bases and J by 4 bases, with 13 bases between them. This CDR3 reads CASTQGEGTEAFF. The CDR3 DNA follows: TGTGCCAGCACACAAGGGGAGGGCACTGAAGCTTTCTTT.

This chain joins TRBV27 and TRBJ1-4, with 7 positions matching TRBD1. This CDR3 has 13 amino acids. CDR1 and CDR2 from the germline V gene are MNHEY and SMNVEV (reference sequence). With 7 bases clipped from V and 7 bases from J, the junction kept 6 bases outside the gene matches. The DNA for the CDR3 is TGTGCCAGCAACCCCACAGGGGCTGAAAAACTGTTTTTT. This encodes CASNPTGAEKLFF. The full variable domain, completed using reference TRBV27 and TRBJ1-4, is EAQVTQNPRYLITVTGKKLTVTCSQNMNHEYMSWYRQDPGLGLRQIYYSMNVEVTDKGDVPEGYKVSRKEKRNFPLILESPSPNQTSLYFCASNPTGAEKLFFGSGTQLSVL.

V usage is TRBV2 and J usage is TRBJ2-7, with TRBD2 matching 12 bases. This CDR3 comprises 15 residues. Germline values: CDR1 SNHLY, CDR2 FYNNEI. The V segment lost 5 bases and the J segment 3 bases; nucleotides outside the gene matches: 5. DNA for the CDR3: TGTGCCAGCAGTCAAAAGGGACTAGCGGGCTACGAGCAGTACTTC. Its translation is CASSQKGLAGYEQYF.

The genes are TRBV7-3 and TRBJ1-1, with unresolved D. CDR3 length: 14 residues. Germline lookup yields CDR1 SGHTA and CDR2 FQGTGA. V dropped 4 bases and J dropped 4 bases, with 13 bases sitting between them. The CDR3, as DNA: TGTGCCAGCAGCTCCACTGAGCCATTCACTGAAGCTTTCTTT. It codes for CASSSTEPFTEAFF.

The chain is built from TRBV7-2 and TRBJ1-5; no reliable D call. The CDR3 length is 15 residues. Germline V gene data show CDR1 as SGHTA and CDR2 as FQGNSA. Trimming removed 5 bases from V and 2 bases from J, with 13 bases in between. The CDR3 protein is CASSHPRSGNQPQHF. Written as DNA, the CDR3 is TGTGCCAGCAGCCATCCGCGTTCGGGCAATCAGCCCCAGCATTTT.

CDR3 in amino acids: CASSQPTLEGAFF. The CDR3 DNA is TGTGCCAGCAGTCAGCCGACCCTAGAGGGAGCTTTCTTT. This chain uses TRBV2 with TRBJ1-1; unclear D gene. Per the germline V gene, CDR1 is SNHLY and CDR2 is FYNNEI. V was pared by 5 bases and J by 10 bases, with 17 bases between. The CDR3 consists of 13 residues.

The chain joins TRBV7-9 to TRBJ2-4; D gene ambiguous. The CDR3 covers 11 residues. Germline values: CDR1 SEHNR, CDR2 FQNEAQ (reference sequence). V was cut by 2 bases and J by 8 bases, with 4 bases left in between. CDR3 protein: CASSLSDIQYF. The CDR3 DNA reads TGTGCCAGCAGCTTAAGCGACATTCAGTACTTC.

The J gene is TRBJ2-7, the V gene TRBV7-6; 8 nucleotides match TRBD1. The J segment lost 6 bases and the V segment lost 3 bases, leaving 1 base of the junction unmatched. The length of the CDR3 is 12 residues. From germline, CDR1 is SGHVS and CDR2 FNYEAQ. The CDR3 DNA reads TGTGCCAGCAGCTTTGGACAGGGCGAGCAGTACTTC. Translated: CASSFGQGEQYF.

The chain combines TRBV29-1 with TRBJ2-1; 10 positions match TRBD1. V shed 6 bases and J 2 bases; nucleotides not matched to a gene: 10. The length of the CDR3 is 16 residues. CDR1 and CDR2 from the germline V gene are SQVTM and ANQGSEA. The CDR3: CSVDLTGTGAYNEQFF. The CDR3 nucleotides read TGCAGCGTAGACCTCACCGGGACAGGGGCCTACAATGAGCAGTTCTTC.

The genes are TRBV5-8 and TRBJ1-1; D not certain. Trimming took off 6 bases at V and 1 base at J, with 16 bases between the two ends. CDR1 SGHTS and CDR2 YDEGEE come from the germline V gene. The CDR3 sequence is 15 residues long. The CDR3 coding sequence is TGTGCCAGCATCGTCACGAAATCCGGGAACACTGAAGCTTTCTTT. This gives the protein CASIVTKSGNTEAFF.

The chain links TRBV2 to TRBJ1-1, with unresolved D. In germline, CDR1 is SNHLY, CDR2 FYNNEI. The CDR3 is 13 amino acids. V was pared by 1 base and J by 1 base, with 4 bases between. The CDR3 DNA sequence: TGTGCCAGCAGTGAAGTTCGGAACACTGAAGCTTTCTTT. Protein: CASSEVRNTEAFF.

The chain couples TRBV29-1 to TRBJ2-5, with TRBD1 identical over 8 bases. Germline V gene sequence: CDR1 SQVTM, CDR2 ANQGSEA. This CDR3 has 12 residues. Losses at the gene ends were 7 bases for V and 4 bases for J; bases not matched to a gene: 5. CDR3 amino acids: CSARDRRETQYF. The CDR3 nucleotides are TGCAGCGCCAGGGACAGGAGAGAGACCCAGTACTTC.

This clone was counted between two and nine times. This chain links TRBV28 with TRBJ2-7; D call uncertain. The CDR3 spans 12 residues. V lost 8 bases, J lost 2 bases, and 10 bases lay in between. CDR1 is MDHEN and CDR2 is SYDVKM in the germline V gene. The CDR3 sequence is CASLRDAYEQYF. As DNA, the CDR3 is TGTGCCAGCTTACGAGATGCCTACGAGCAGTACTTC.

The rearrangement links TRBV5-4 to TRBJ1-2; 8 bases agree with TRBD1. Germline CDR1 SGHNT, CDR2 YYREEE (reference sequence). CDR3 length equals 18 residues. V gave up 3 bases and J gave up 6 bases; unmatched junction bases: 19. CDR3 protein: CASSSLQLSGGDPHGYTF. CDR3 sequence (DNA): TGTGCCAGCAGCTCGCTCCAATTATCAGGGGGCGACCCCCATGGCTACACCTTC.

The chain recombines TRBV6-5 with TRBJ1-2; no reliable D call. The V end was cut by 2 bases, the J end by 6 bases, with 13 bases between. This CDR3 comprises 14 residues. Germline CDR1 reads MNHEY; CDR2 reads SVGAGI. CDR3 residues: CASSYTPSSNGYTF. CDR3 in DNA: TGTGCCAGCAGTTACACCCCAAGCTCAAATGGCTACACCTTC.

This clone occurred once. The chain couples TRBV9 to TRBJ2-1, with D perhaps TRBD1 (5 bases). Germline-derived CDR1 and CDR2 are SGDLS and YYNGEE. Trimming left V 0 bases short and J 3 bases short, with 10 bases between. The CDR3 runs to 15 residues. The CDR3 reads CASSVAAQGYNEQFF. DNA of the CDR3: TGTGCCAGCAGCGTAGCGGCGCAGGGCTACAATGAGCAGTTCTTC.

This sequence joins TRBV5-4 and TRBJ2-7; a possible D gene is TRBD2 (6 bases). V lost 4 bases and J lost 3, with 17 bases in between. The germline V gene has CDR1 SGHNT and CDR2 YYREEE (reference sequence). This CDR3 region has 15 residues. In DNA, the CDR3 is TGTGCCAGCAGCCCGACCCGCGGGGCACACTACGAGCAGTACTTC. It yields the protein CASSPTRGAHYEQYF.

The rearrangement joins TRBV6-2 or TRBV6-3 to TRBJ2-1; no firm D call. Germline V gene sequence: CDR1 MNHEY, CDR2 SVGEGT. The CDR3 runs 17 residues. Trimming took 4 bases from V and 2 from J, leaving 18 bases between them. CDR3 sequence reads: CASSSPRGLFPYNEQFF. In nucleotides, the CDR3 is TGTGCCAGCAGTTCACCGCGTGGGCTTTTTCCCTACAATGAGCAGTTCTTC.

This clone was seen a few times. CDR3 amino acids: CASTPGQGVLANYGYTF. The CDR3 DNA reads as TGTGCCAGCACCCCAGGACAGGGCGTCTTAGCTAACTATGGCTACACCTTC. This rearrangement joins TRBV28 to TRBJ1-2; 8 positions agree with TRBD1. The CDR3 runs 17 residues. Per the germline V gene, CDR1 is MDHEN and CDR2 is SYDVKM. V gave up 7 bases and J gave up 0 bases; unmatched junction bases: 13.